One and the same sample provided the 16 T cell receptor beta chains below, sequenced in a study of blood T cell repertoires in COVID-19. Produced via immunoSEQ multiplex PCR; TCRdb's table is partial and in-frame only. The table includes a few hundred thousand clones, 89% detected once. Sequenced: PBMCs or T cells enriched from blood (not recorded which). These receptors came from a woman between 40 and 50 years old who had recovered from COVID-19.

This clone was detected only once. CDR3 sequence: CASSWGTGQGGYTF. CDR3 DNA: TGTGCCAGCAGCTGGGGGACAGGGCAGGGAGGCTACACCTTC. The chain has TRBV5-4 and TRBJ1-2; 9 bases match TRBD1. The CDR3 is 14 residues long. CDR1 is SGHNT and CDR2 is YYREEE in the germline V gene (reference sequence). V trimming: 3 bases; J trimming: 8 bases; junction bases outside the gene matches: 8.

CDR3 sequence: CAISPGTSTGELFF. The CDR3 coding sequence is TGTGCCATCAGCCCCGGGACTAGCACCGGGGAGCTGTTTTTT. J is TRBJ2-2 and V is TRBV10-3, with TRBD2 identical over 8 bases. Germline CDR1 and CDR2: ENHRY and SYGVKD. The V and J ends lost 6 bases and 4 bases, in that order; junction bases with no gene match: 4. This CDR3 contains 14 residues.

The J gene is TRBJ1-1, the V gene TRBV3-1 (or the pseudogene TRBV3-2); D is perhaps TRBD1 (6 bases). The V end was cut by 4 bases, the J end by 3 bases, with 9 bases between. The CDR3 is 13 residues long. The germline V gene encodes CDR1 LGHDT and CDR2 YNNKEL (reference sequence). This chain's CDR3 is CASSRWTDTEAFF. The CDR3 nucleotides are TGTGCCAGCAGCCGCTGGACAGACACTGAAGCTTTCTTT.

This clone occurred a few times. This rearrangement joins TRBV5-1 to TRBJ2-3, with D perhaps matching TRBD2 (6 bases). The CDR3 loop spans 15 amino acids. The germline V gene encodes CDR1 SGHRS and CDR2 YFSETQ. Trimming took 7 bases from V and 4 from J, leaving 19 bases between them. As DNA, the CDR3 is TGCGCCAGCGGGACTTACCCGAATCCCGCAGATACGCAGTATTTT. Its protein product is CASGTYPNPADTQYF.

Concerning this clone: At the DNA level, this CDR3 is encoded by other sequences in the same sample as well. The genes are TRBV3-1 (or the pseudogene TRBV3-2) and TRBJ2-2; possibly TRBD1 for D (6 bases). Trimming pared 3 bases from V and 4 bases from J, leaving 12 bases between. The CDR3 has 15 residues. Germline CDR1 LGHDT, CDR2 YNNKEL (reference sequence). The CDR3 nucleotides are TGTGCCAGCAGCCAGGGCACAGGGTCCACCGGGGAGCTGTTTTTT. Translating gives CASSQGTGSTGELFF.

The rearrangement uses TRBV9 and TRBJ1-6; 11 bases are a match to TRBD1. This CDR3 is built from 15 residues. V shed 3 bases, J shed 10 bases, and the junction held 6 bases outside the gene matches. Germline V CDR1 and CDR2: SGDLS, YYNGEE. The CDR3 sequence is CASSGGTGGHSPLHF. The CDR3 DNA reads TGTGCCAGCAGCGGCGGGACAGGGGGACACTCACCCCTCCACTTT.

The chain recombines TRBV4-2 with TRBJ1-5, with 7 bases matching TRBD1. Germline trimming cut 2 bases from V and 2 bases from J; bases unmatched to any gene: 6. Germline assignment: CDR1 LGHNA and CDR2 YNFKEQ. The CDR3 has 16 amino acids. The CDR3 loop reads CASSQRSGGGNQPQHF. DNA of the CDR3: TGTGCCAGCAGCCAACGTTCAGGGGGTGGCAATCAGCCCCAGCATTTT.

This chain joins TRBV28 and TRBJ2-2; 9 nucleotides match TRBD1. This CDR3 has 13 residues. Trimming cost V 8 bases and J 5 bases; bases outside gene matches: 3. Germline V gene lookup returns CDR1 MDHEN and CDR2 SYDVKM. CDR3 residues: CASCDRGTGELFF. The DNA for the CDR3 is TGTGCCAGCTGCGACAGGGGGACCGGGGAGCTGTTTTTT.

The chain couples TRBV7-3 to TRBJ2-2; D remains unclear. The germline V and J ends were trimmed by 0 bases and 7 bases, with 6 bases remaining between them. This CDR3 contains 13 residues. The germline CDR1 and CDR2 sequences are SGHTA and FQGTGA. CDR3 loop: CASSLTPRGELFF. The CDR3 DNA follows: TGTGCCAGCAGCTTAACGCCGCGCGGGGAGCTGTTTTTT.

The chain recombines TRBV7-2 with TRBJ2-3, with a weak D call TRBD1 (5 bases). There are 14 residues in the CDR3. Germline V gene data show CDR1 as SGHTA and CDR2 as FQGNSA. Trimming pared 3 bases from V and 1 base from J, leaving 8 bases between. Here the CDR3 DNA reads TGTGCCAGCAGCTTTCAGACAGGCACAGATACGCAGTATTTT. The encoded protein is CASSFQTGTDTQYF.

This clone has only one observation. V usage is TRBV4-3 and J usage is TRBJ2-7; 12 bases match TRBD1. In germline, CDR1 is LGHNA, CDR2 YSLEER. CDR3 length: 17 residues. With V trimmed by 3 bases and J by 6 bases, 12 bases remained unmatched. This chain's CDR3 is CASSHLSPGQGAGEQYF. CDR3 DNA: TGCGCCAGCAGCCACCTTAGCCCGGGACAGGGGGCAGGCGAGCAGTACTTC.

The rearrangement links TRBV12-3 or TRBV12-4 to TRBJ2-1; a possible D gene is TRBD1 (6 bases). V lost 7 bases and J lost 4, with 8 bases in between. The CDR3 consists of 12 residues. The CDR3: CASTQGYNEQFF. As DNA, the CDR3 is TGTGCCAGCACTCAGGGGTACAATGAGCAGTTCTTC.

The chain employs TRBV2 and TRBJ1-5, with D uncertain. V shed 7 bases and J shed 3 bases, with 13 bases lying between them. The germline CDR1 and CDR2 sequences are SNHLY and FYNNEI. This CDR3 has 14 amino acids. CDR3 in DNA: TGTGCCAGCACCCCAGAGGCAGTCAATCAGCCCCAGCATTTT. Translation gives CASTPEAVNQPQHF.

The chain links TRBV7-6 to TRBJ2-3, with 12 bases identical to TRBD2. Germline CDR1 SGHVS, CDR2 FNYEAQ. Germline trimming cut 4 bases from V and 3 bases from J; bases unmatched to any gene: 8. The CDR3 loop spans 17 amino acids. CDR3 in amino acids: CASSSPLAGGGTDTQYF. DNA of the CDR3: TGTGCCAGCAGCTCACCTCTAGCGGGAGGGGGGACAGATACGCAGTATTTT.

As DNA, the CDR3 is TGTGCCAGCAGCCCCGGTAGCAGCCTTAACACCGGGGAGCTGTTTTTT. Protein sequence: CASSPGSSLNTGELFF. The chain recombines TRBV28 with TRBJ2-2; no clear D gene. Germline values: CDR1 MDHEN, CDR2 SYDVKM. The CDR3 runs 16 residues. V was cut by 6 bases and J by 2 bases, with 16 bases left in between.

The chain recombines TRBV18 with TRBJ1-4; D call uncertain. This CDR3 is built from 14 residues. CDR1 and CDR2 from the germline V gene are KGHSH and LQKENI. Trimming removed 5 bases at V and 4 bases at J, with 11 bases between. The CDR3 coding sequence is TGTGCCAGCTCAGGAACCTCGGGTAATGAAAAACTGTTTTTT. It codes for CASSGTSGNEKLFF.